These T cell receptor beta chains were read from a single sample in a study of T-cell reconstitution after alpha-beta-depleted transplantation in children. TCRdb processed the PCR reads anew with MiXCR; each CDR3 protein has one entry. The sample comprises 500,000 to 600,000 distinct CDR3 sequences, about a quarter of which are singletons, and around 36% rests with the top ten. This specimen consisted of PBMCs, obtained before TCRalphabeta/CD19-depleted stem cell transplant. All receptors derive from a boy in the first two years of life with Wiskott-Aldrich syndrome, due to receive a stem cell transplant. The CDR3 runs from the conserved cysteine through the conserved F or W. The D gene is left open where the match is weak. Clone size is shown for a subset of rows, as once, few, many or a class of expanded clone.

. | . | TRBJ1-5 | TRBV18 | TGTGCCAGCTCACCATGGGGGGGGAACAATCAGCCCCAGCATTTT | CASSPWGGNNQPQHF
. | . | TRBJ2-1 | TRBV7-2 | TGTGCCAGCAGCTTAGCGCGGAGTCCCTACAATGAGCAGTTCTTC | CASSLARSPYNEQFF
few | . | TRBJ2-2 | TRBV28 | TGTGCCAGCAGTCCAGCGTACGACAGGCTCACCGGGGAGCTGTTTTTT | CASSPAYDRLTGELFF
. | . | TRBJ2-7 | TRBV12-3/TRBV12-4 | TGTGCCAGCAGTGGGCGGACCTTGGGGGAGCAGTACTTC | CASSGRTLGEQYF
. | TRBD2 | TRBJ2-1 | TRBV9 | TGTGCCAGCAGCGTAGCCCGGGAGGGGCCCTACAATGAGCAGTTCTTC | CASSVAREGPYNEQFF
few | . | TRBJ1-2 | TRBV10-3 | TGTGCCATCAGTGGGGGAGATGGGGCTAACTATGGCTACACCTTC | CAISGGDGANYGYTF
. | TRBD1 | TRBJ2-7 | TRBV30 | TGTGCCTGGAAGGGGACAGGGGGTTACGAGCAGTACTTC | CAWKGTGGYEQYF
few | . | TRBJ2-3 | TRBV28 | TGTGCCAGCAGGCCTAGAACAGATACGCAGTATTTT | CASRPRTDTQYF
. | TRBD2 | TRBJ2-7 | TRBV15 | TGTGCCACCAGCAGAGATTCCCTGGGGGGCGGGAGGCCTTACGAGCAGTACTTC | CATSRDSLGGGRPYEQYF
. | TRBD1 | TRBJ1-4 | TRBV19 | TGTGCCAGTAGTATAAGGACAGGGCAAAAACTGTTTTTT | CASSIRTGQKLFF
few | . | TRBJ1-2 | TRBV5-1 | TGCGCCAGCAGCTTGGTAGTCGGGAGGGATGGCTACACCTTC | CASSLVVGRDGYTF
. | TRBD1 | TRBJ2-1 | TRBV28 | TGTGCCAGCAGCTCCGACACGAAGACAGGGAGAAGGTACAATGAGCAGTTCTTC | CASSSDTKTGRRYNEQFF
few | TRBD1 | TRBJ1-1 | TRBV11-2 | TGTGCCAGCAGCCTAGGGGTCCTGACGGACAGGAGTTTGGGGGCCACTGAAGCTTTCTTT | CASSLGVLTDRSLGATEAFF
few | TRBD2 | TRBJ2-6 | TRBV10-3 | TGTGCCATCAGTGACCGGACTAGCGGAACCAACTCTGGGGCCAACGTCCTGACTTTC | CAISDRTSGTNSGANVLTF
. | . | TRBJ2-1 | TRBV6-2/TRBV6-3 | TGTGCCAGCAGTTTGAGGGGAGTCGGGTACAATGAGCAGTTCTTC | CASSLRGVGYNEQFF
few | . | TRBJ2-1 | TRBV30 | TGTGCCTGGATGACAGCCTACAATGAGCAGTTCTTC | CAWMTAYNEQFF
few | . | TRBJ2-3 | TRBV20-1 | TGCAGTGCTAGAGTGTTGACGGTTAGCACAGATACGCAGTATTTT | CSARVLTVSTDTQYF
. | TRBD2 | TRBJ2-7 | TRBV28 | TGTGCCAGCAGTCCTGCGGGGGGACTAGGGGATTACGAGCAGTACTTC | CASSPAGGLGDYEQYF
few | TRBD2 | TRBJ2-1 | TRBV7-2 | TGTGCCAGCAGCTTAGCGACTAGCGGGAGACGAATATCCTACAATGAGCAGTTCTTC | CASSLATSGRRISYNEQFF
few | . | TRBJ2-1 | TRBV7-9 | TGTGCCAGCAGCTTTAGTCAGCGGAGCTCCTACAATGAGCAGTTCTTC | CASSFSQRSSYNEQFF
. | . | TRBJ2-2 | TRBV6-1 | TGTGCCAGCAGTGTGGAGATCACCGGGGAGCTGTTTTTT | CASSVEITGELFF
. | . | TRBJ1-1 | TRBV20-1 | TGCAGCTCGGGGCCTCGCACGACCGGGAAGGCTGAAGCTTTCTTT | CSSGPRTTGKAEAFF
few | TRBD2 | TRBJ2-7 | TRBV20-1 | TGCAGTGCTCGAGGACTAGCGGGAGACCCAACCTACGAGCAGTACTTC | CSARGLAGDPTYEQYF
. | TRBD1 | TRBJ2-1 | TRBV11-1 | TGTGCCAGCAGCTCCGGGACAGGGACTATAACCTACAATGAGCAGTTCTTC | CASSSGTGTITYNEQFF
. | . | TRBJ2-5 | TRBV10-3 | TGTGCCACCACCTTCGGACCGCGGAGGGAGGAGACCCAGTACTTC | CATTFGPRREETQYF